This TCR beta chain was sequenced during a study of T cell repertoires in cytomegalovirus infection. In the study overall: An indication of both CMV infection and matching HLA type came from public TCR beta signatures. The study's findings and limits: Carriers of CMV and the relevant HLA type were discriminated by public TCR beta frequency.

The V gene's germline CDR1 is LNHNV and CDR2 YYDKDF (reference sequence). The CDR3 extends over 18 amino acids. V was cut by 7 bases and J by 0 bases, with 23 bases left in between. This clonotype was seen more than once but under ten times. Its specificity is unknown. TCRdb itself ran the reads through MiXCR, one entry per CDR3 protein. Among 180,000 or so distinct CDR3 sequences, roughly a sixth were seen once, and the ten largest hold 20% to 25%. This clonotype was sampled from a human donor in good health (CMV status not recorded). Some clones in this sample may be carry-over from other donors' samples. This chain joins TRBV15 and TRBJ2-3; D uncertain. Material for sequencing was CD8+ T cells from PBMCs. The CDR3 nucleotides are TGTGCCACCAAAAATCAGGCATACGAAGCGATTAGCACAGATACGCAGTATTTT. The encoded protein is CATKNQAYEAISTDTQYF.